The rows below give T cell receptor beta chains drawn from one sample of a study of cytotoxic CD8 clonotypes in ibrutinib-treated CLL. Measured with immunoSEQ multiplex PCR; TCRdb has only the in-frame clones, and not every one. The repertoire has tens of thousands of clones, roughly three quarters of them found once; the top ten carry approximately 15%. The sample was PBMCs, taken after 12 months of ibrutinib treatment. The receptor set was obtained from a human donor with chronic lymphocytic leukemia. Both conserved end residues are part of each CDR3. D genes are given only for firm matches. Clone size appears in some rows only: once, few, many, or a class for an expanded clone.

D: .; V: TRBV29-1; J: TRBJ2-7; size: .; CDR3: CSATRGRGYEQYF; DNA: TGCAGCGCCACTCGTGGACGCGGCTACGAGCAGTACTTC
D: .; V: TRBV28; J: TRBJ1-2; size: few; CDR3: CASRLGVGYTF; DNA: TGTGCCAGCAGACTAGGGGTTGGCTACACCTTC
D: .; V: TRBV11-3; J: TRBJ2-2; size: .; CDR3: CASSFSGTSTGELFF; DNA: TGTGCCAGCAGCTTTTCCGGCACCTCCACCGGGGAGCTGTTTTTT
D: .; V: TRBV29-1; J: TRBJ2-4; size: .; CDR3: CSVEVQAPAKNIQYF; DNA: TGCAGCGTTGAGGTCCAGGCCCCAGCCAAAAACATTCAGTACTTC
D: TRBD1; V: TRBV27; J: TRBJ1-5; size: few; CDR3: CASSFQGAGQPQHF; DNA: TGTGCCAGCAGTTTCCAGGGGGCCGGTCAGCCCCAGCATTTT
D: .; V: TRBV11-2; J: TRBJ1-5; size: .; CDR3: CASSIGGLNQPQHF; DNA: TGTGCCAGCAGCATCGGGGGCTTAAATCAGCCCCAGCATTTT
D: .; V: TRBV5-1; J: TRBJ2-6; size: .; CDR3: CASSPGRGGSGANVLTF; DNA: TGCGCCAGCAGCCCGGGGCGGGGTGGCTCTGGGGCCAACGTCCTGACTTTC
D: .; V: TRBV7-2; J: TRBJ2-5; size: .; CDR3: CASSLSSQSPQETQYF; DNA: TGTGCCAGCAGCTTAAGTAGTCAGTCCCCCCAAGAGACCCAGTACTTC
D: TRBD1; V: TRBV2; J: TRBJ1-1; size: .; CDR3: CASNRRTGNTEAFF; DNA: TGTGCCAGCAACCGGAGGACAGGGAACACTGAAGCTTTCTTT
D: .; V: TRBV20-1; J: TRBJ2-1; size: .; CDR3: CSARGDGEQFF; DNA: TGCAGTGCTAGGGGCGATGGTGAGCAGTTCTTC
D: TRBD1; V: TRBV30; J: TRBJ1-5; size: few; CDR3: CAWGQGKGQPQHF; DNA: TGTGCCTGGGGACAGGGCAAGGGTCAGCCCCAGCATTTT
D: TRBD1; V: TRBV18; J: TRBJ2-7; size: once; CDR3: CASSPGTGGYEQYF; DNA: TGTGCCAGCTCACCAGGGACAGGGGGCTACGAGCAGTACTTC
D: .; V: TRBV21-1; J: TRBJ2-7; size: few; CDR3: CASSKAGGPYEQYF; DNA: TGTGCCAGCAGCAAAGCGGGGGGGCCGTACGAGCAGTACTTC
D: TRBD1; V: TRBV30; J: TRBJ2-3; size: .; CDR3: CAWSVDRGTDTQYF; DNA: TGTGCCTGGAGTGTAGACAGGGGCACAGATACGCAGTATTTT
D: .; V: TRBV28; J: TRBJ2-7; size: few; CDR3: CATVQQGSYEQYF; DNA: TGTGCCACCGTCCAGCAAGGGTCCTACGAGCAGTACTTC
D: TRBD1; V: TRBV28; J: TRBJ2-1; size: few; CDR3: CASRPPGQGNEQFF; DNA: TGTGCCAGCAGGCCTCCGGGACAGGGGAATGAGCAGTTCTTC
D: .; V: TRBV19; J: TRBJ2-2; size: .; CDR3: CASSVAVGGTGELFF; DNA: TGTGCCAGTAGCGTGGCGGTCGGGGGCACCGGGGAGCTGTTTTTT
D: .; V: TRBV5-5; J: TRBJ1-2; size: .; CDR3: CASSLVQENYGYTF; DNA: TGTGCCAGCAGCTTGGTCCAGGAAAACTATGGCTACACCTTC
D: TRBD2; V: TRBV2; J: TRBJ2-1; size: .; CDR3: CASRPTSGSSYNEQFF; DNA: TGTGCCAGCAGGCCGACTAGCGGGAGTTCCTACAATGAGCAGTTCTTC
D: .; V: TRBV5-1; J: TRBJ2-1; size: few; CDR3: CASSLVGGPSNEQFF; DNA: TGCGCCAGCAGCTTGGTAGGAGGGCCGTCCAATGAGCAGTTCTTC
D: .; V: TRBV1; J: TRBJ2-3; size: .; CDR3: CTSSQDHTSNSDTQYF; DNA: TGCACCAGCAGCCAAGACCATACTAGCAATTCCGATACGCAGTATTTT
D: .; V: TRBV25-1; J: TRBJ1-2; size: once; CDR3: CASSDSDRDGYTF; DNA: TGTGCCAGCAGTGATTCCGACAGAGATGGCTACACCTTC
D: TRBD1; V: TRBV23-1; J: TRBJ2-3; size: .; CDR3: CASSHRTDRDSTDTQYF; DNA: TGCGCCAGCAGTCACCGAACAGACAGGGACAGCACAGATACGCAGTATTTT
D: TRBD2; V: TRBV30; J: TRBJ2-2; size: .; CDR3: CAWRASGSTGELFF; DNA: TGTGCCTGGAGAGCTAGCGGTTCCACCGGGGAGCTGTTTTTT
D: TRBD1; V: TRBV6-5; J: TRBJ2-7; size: .; CDR3: CASTPRRTGGNEQYF; DNA: TGTGCCAGCACCCCTCGCCGGACAGGGGGCAACGAGCAGTACTTC
D: .; V: TRBV4-2; J: TRBJ1-5; size: .; CDR3: CASSQGRRFPSNQPQHF; DNA: TGTGCCAGCAGCCAAGGACGGAGATTCCCCAGCAATCAGCCCCAGCATTTT
D: TRBD1; V: TRBV2; J: TRBJ2-7; size: .; CDR3: CASSVTGGEGEQYF; DNA: TGTGCCAGCAGTGTGACAGGGGGCGAAGGCGAGCAGTACTTC
D: .; V: TRBV6-5; J: TRBJ2-1; size: .; CDR3: CASSGSLGYEQFF; DNA: TGTGCCAGCAGCGGCAGCCTAGGGTATGAGCAGTTCTTC
D: TRBD1; V: TRBV7-2; J: TRBJ2-2; size: .; CDR3: CASSMTGGRTGELFF; DNA: TGTGCCAGCAGCATGACAGGGGGCCGCACCGGGGAGCTGTTTTTT
D: TRBD2; V: TRBV7-4; J: TRBJ2-7; size: .; CDR3: CASSKGTSGRDAYEQYF; DNA: TGTGCCAGCAGCAAAGGGACTAGCGGGAGGGACGCCTACGAGCAGTACTTC
D: TRBD2; V: TRBV5-1; J: TRBJ2-3; size: few; CDR3: CASSLALAGVADTQYF; DNA: TGCGCCAGCAGCTTGGCCCTAGCGGGAGTGGCAGATACGCAGTATTTT
D: .; V: TRBV6-6; J: TRBJ1-2; size: .; CDR3: CASQKGLRDYGYTF; DNA: TGTGCCAGCCAAAAGGGGCTGCGGGACTATGGCTACACCTTC
D: .; V: TRBV2; J: TRBJ2-1; size: .; CDR3: CATGGGTLLDEQFF; DNA: TGTGCAACCGGAGGGGGAACCCTCCTCGATGAGCAGTTCTTC
D: TRBD2; V: TRBV2; J: TRBJ2-3; size: .; CDR3: CASSEGLAGIADTQYF; DNA: TGTGCCAGCAGTGAAGGGCTAGCGGGAATAGCAGATACGCAGTATTTT
D: .; V: TRBV5-1; J: TRBJ1-2; size: few; CDR3: CASSLEDSHYGYTF; DNA: TGCGCCAGCAGCTTGGAAGACAGCCACTATGGCTACACCTTC
D: TRBD1; V: TRBV10-3; J: TRBJ1-2; size: .; CDR3: CAISPRSAGTGVDGYTF; DNA: TGTGCCATCAGCCCCAGGTCCGCCGGGACAGGGGTCGATGGCTACACCTTC
D: TRBD2; V: TRBV5-1; J: TRBJ2-3; size: .; CDR3: CASSWGLAGTDTQYF; DNA: TGCGCCAGCAGCTGGGGACTAGCGGGAACAGATACGCAGTATTTT
D: TRBD1; V: TRBV19; J: TRBJ2-3; size: .; CDR3: CASSSQGADTQYF; DNA: TGTGCCAGTAGTTCGCAGGGGGCAGATACGCAGTATTTT
D: TRBD1; V: TRBV7-8; J: TRBJ1-2; size: .; CDR3: CASSLEAPGQGVVYGYTF; DNA: TGTGCCAGCAGCTTAGAAGCTCCGGGACAGGGAGTGGTCTATGGCTACACCTTC
D: .; V: TRBV7-9; J: TRBJ2-3; size: .; CDR3: CASSRTPSGRPDTQYF; DNA: TGTGCCAGCAGCCGCACCCCCAGTGGGCGACCAGATACGCAGTATTTT
D: .; V: TRBV30; J: TRBJ1-2; size: few; CDR3: CAWSVRVRNYGYTF; DNA: TGTGCCTGGAGTGTAAGGGTTAGGAACTATGGCTACACCTTC
D: .; V: TRBV6-1; J: TRBJ1-2; size: few; CDR3: CASSEVQTKYTF; DNA: TGTGCCAGCAGTGAAGTACAGACCAAATACACCTTC
D: .; V: TRBV23-1; J: TRBJ2-5; size: .; CDR3: CASSQWALQETQYF; DNA: TGCGCCAGCAGTCAATGGGCCCTACAAGAGACCCAGTACTTC
D: .; V: TRBV14; J: TRBJ2-4; size: few; CDR3: CASSNRAQGIQYF; DNA: TGTGCCAGCAGCAACCGGGCCCAGGGGATTCAGTACTTC
D: .; V: TRBV6-1; J: TRBJ2-7; size: .; CDR3: CASKMAVTRDEQYF; DNA: TGTGCCAGCAAGATGGCGGTTACTCGGGACGAGCAGTACTTC
D: .; V: TRBV19; J: TRBJ1-5; size: .; CDR3: CASSHPGANSNQPQHF; DNA: TGTGCCAGTAGTCATCCGGGGGCGAATAGCAATCAGCCCCAGCATTTT
D: TRBD2; V: TRBV5-4; J: TRBJ2-1; size: .; CDR3: CASARPSGYNEQFF; DNA: TGTGCCAGTGCCCGGCCTAGCGGATACAATGAGCAGTTCTTC
D: .; V: TRBV4-3; J: TRBJ2-1; size: .; CDR3: CASSHWSLQDHNEQFF; DNA: TGCGCCAGCAGCCACTGGTCTTTACAGGACCACAATGAGCAGTTCTTC
D: TRBD2; V: TRBV7-9; J: TRBJ2-1; size: .; CDR3: CASSSQLAGAYNEQFF; DNA: TGTGCCAGCAGCTCCCAACTAGCGGGGGCTTACAATGAGCAGTTCTTC
D: .; V: TRBV28; J: TRBJ2-7; size: few; CDR3: CASSSLRGGQYF; DNA: TGTGCCAGCAGTTCGCTTAGGGGCGGGCAGTACTTC
D: .; V: TRBV28; J: TRBJ2-5; size: .; CDR3: CASSPIKRAHQETQYF; DNA: TGTGCCAGCAGCCCCATAAAGAGGGCACATCAAGAGACCCAGTACTTC
D: .; V: TRBV19; J: TRBJ2-3; size: .; CDR3: CASQTGGPVHGTQYF; DNA: TGTGCCAGTCAAACTGGGGGGCCGGTTCACGGTACGCAGTATTTT
D: TRBD2; V: TRBV29-1; J: TRBJ2-1; size: once; CDR3: CSVVERDFRDEQFF; DNA: TGCAGCGTTGTTGAGCGGGACTTTCGCGATGAGCAGTTCTTC
D: .; V: TRBV9; J: TRBJ2-1; size: .; CDR3: CASSAPGTSGLASMGEQFF; DNA: TGTGCCAGCAGCGCTCCCGGGACCTCTGGGCTAGCCTCCATGGGCGAGCAGTTCTTC
D: .; V: TRBV4-3; J: TRBJ2-2; size: .; CDR3: CASSQELANTGELFF; DNA: TGCGCCAGCAGCCAAGAGTTGGCGAACACCGGGGAGCTGTTTTTT
D: .; V: TRBV11-2; J: TRBJ1-1; size: .; CDR3: CASSLDRLDSTRREAFF; DNA: TGTGCCAGCAGCCTAGACCGGTTGGACAGTACCAGACGCGAAGCTTTCTTT
D: .; V: TRBV5-6; J: TRBJ2-2; size: .; CDR3: CASSLEGTTSRGYGELFF; DNA: TGTGCCAGCAGCTTAGAGGGGACGACCAGCCGAGGATACGGGGAGCTGTTTTTT
D: .; V: TRBV5-6; J: TRBJ1-1; size: .; CDR3: CASDIWRGRTEAFF; DNA: TGTGCCAGCGACATTTGGAGGGGAAGGACTGAAGCTTTCTTT
D: .; V: TRBV30; J: TRBJ2-7; size: once; CDR3: CAWSVRDFPWHEQYF; DNA: TGTGCCTGGAGTGTACGGGACTTCCCCTGGCACGAGCAGTACTTC
D: TRBD1; V: TRBV7-3; J: TRBJ2-3; size: few; CDR3: CASSPTGTGSRTDTQYF; DNA: TGTGCCAGCAGCCCGACGGGGACAGGGTCCCGCACAGATACGCAGTATTTT